This T cell receptor (beta chain) was sequenced during a study of graft-versus-host responses after intestinal transplantation. General study findings and limits: Early post-transplant HvG declines were associated with peak circulating GvH clone levels.

A note on this clone: Its antigen is unidentified.

The assay was immunoSEQ multiplex PCR, and TCRdb's table has in-frame clones only and misses some. The table includes some 110,000 clones, 85% to 95% detected once. The TCR originated in a human donor who was the organ donor for an intestinal transplant. The sequencing used unstimulated CD8+ T cells sorted from spleen or lymph node cells, collected before transplant.

The CDR3 reads CASSISAGGRYQPQHF. In DNA form, the CDR3 reads TGTGCCAGTAGTATCTCCGCAGGGGGCAGGTATCAGCCCCAGCATTTT. This sequence joins TRBV19 and TRBJ1-5, with 8 bases lining up with TRBD1. The J segment lost 5 bases and the V segment lost 3 bases, leaving 9 bases of the junction unmatched. The germline CDR1 and CDR2 sequences are LNHDA and SQIVND (reference sequence). This CDR3 comprises 16 residues.